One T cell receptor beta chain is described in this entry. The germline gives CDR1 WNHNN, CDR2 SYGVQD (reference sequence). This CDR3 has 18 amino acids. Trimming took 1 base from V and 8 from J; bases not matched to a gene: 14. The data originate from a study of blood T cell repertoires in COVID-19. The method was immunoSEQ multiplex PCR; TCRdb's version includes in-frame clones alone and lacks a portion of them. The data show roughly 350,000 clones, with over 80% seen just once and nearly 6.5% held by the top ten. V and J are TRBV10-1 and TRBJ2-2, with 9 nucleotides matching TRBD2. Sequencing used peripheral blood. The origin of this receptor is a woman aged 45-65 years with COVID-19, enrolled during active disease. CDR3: CASSEFGGRVNTPGELFF. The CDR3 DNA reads TGCGCCAGCAGTGAGTTCGGCGGGAGGGTAAACACGCCGGGGGAGCTGTTTTTT.